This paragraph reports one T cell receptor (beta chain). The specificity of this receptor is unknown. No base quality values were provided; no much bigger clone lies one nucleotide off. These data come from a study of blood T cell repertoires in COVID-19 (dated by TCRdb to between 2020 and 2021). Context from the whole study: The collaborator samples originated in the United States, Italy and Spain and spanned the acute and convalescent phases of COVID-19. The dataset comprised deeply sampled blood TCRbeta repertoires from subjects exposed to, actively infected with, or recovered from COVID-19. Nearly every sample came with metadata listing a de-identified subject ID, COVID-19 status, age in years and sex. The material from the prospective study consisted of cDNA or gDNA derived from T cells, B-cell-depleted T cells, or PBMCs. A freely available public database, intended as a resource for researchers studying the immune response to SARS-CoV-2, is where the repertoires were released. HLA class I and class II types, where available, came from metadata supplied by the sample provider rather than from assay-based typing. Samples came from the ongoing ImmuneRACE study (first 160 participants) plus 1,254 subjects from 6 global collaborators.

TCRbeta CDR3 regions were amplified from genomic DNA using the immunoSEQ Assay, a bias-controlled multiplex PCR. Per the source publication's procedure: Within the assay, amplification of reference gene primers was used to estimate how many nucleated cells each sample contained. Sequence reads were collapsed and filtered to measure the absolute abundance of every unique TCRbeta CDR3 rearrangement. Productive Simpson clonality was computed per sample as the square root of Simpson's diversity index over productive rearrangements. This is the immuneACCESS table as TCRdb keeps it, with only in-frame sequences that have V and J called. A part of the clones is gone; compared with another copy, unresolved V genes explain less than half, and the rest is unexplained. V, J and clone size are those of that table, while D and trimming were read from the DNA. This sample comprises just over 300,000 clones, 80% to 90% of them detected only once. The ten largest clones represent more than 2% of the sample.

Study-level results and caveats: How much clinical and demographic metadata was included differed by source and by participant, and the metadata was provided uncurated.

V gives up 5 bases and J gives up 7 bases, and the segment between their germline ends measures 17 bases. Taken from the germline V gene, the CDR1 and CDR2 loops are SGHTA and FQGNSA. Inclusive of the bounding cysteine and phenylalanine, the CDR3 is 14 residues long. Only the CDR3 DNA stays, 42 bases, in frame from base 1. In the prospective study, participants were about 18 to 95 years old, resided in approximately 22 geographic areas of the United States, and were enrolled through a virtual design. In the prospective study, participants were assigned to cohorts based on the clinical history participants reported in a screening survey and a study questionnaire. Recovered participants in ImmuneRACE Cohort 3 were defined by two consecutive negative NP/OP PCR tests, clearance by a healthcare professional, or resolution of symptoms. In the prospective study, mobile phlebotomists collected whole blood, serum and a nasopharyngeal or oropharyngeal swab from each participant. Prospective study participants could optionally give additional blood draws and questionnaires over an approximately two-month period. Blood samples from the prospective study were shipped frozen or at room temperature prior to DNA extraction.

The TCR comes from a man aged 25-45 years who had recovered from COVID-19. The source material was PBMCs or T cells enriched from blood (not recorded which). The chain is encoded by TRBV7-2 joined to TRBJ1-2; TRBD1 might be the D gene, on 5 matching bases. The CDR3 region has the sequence CASSLDSMFRGYTF. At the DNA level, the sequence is TGTGCCAGCAGCCTAGACAGCATGTTCCGTGGCTACACCTTC.